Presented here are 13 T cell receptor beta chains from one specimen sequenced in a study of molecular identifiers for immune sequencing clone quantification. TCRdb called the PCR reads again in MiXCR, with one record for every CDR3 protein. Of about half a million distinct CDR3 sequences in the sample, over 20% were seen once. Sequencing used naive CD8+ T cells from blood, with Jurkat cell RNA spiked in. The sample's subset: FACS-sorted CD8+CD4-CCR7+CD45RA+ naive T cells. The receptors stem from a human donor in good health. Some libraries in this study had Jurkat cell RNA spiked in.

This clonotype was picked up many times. The CDR3 here is CASHMTAGGEQYF. For the CDR3, the DNA is TGTGCCAGCCACATGACGGCGGGGGGCGAGCAGTACTTC. The chain uses TRBV6-5 and TRBJ2-7, with 8 bases lining up with TRBD2. This CDR3 has 13 amino acids. With 8 bases clipped from V and 6 bases from J, the junction kept 9 bases outside the gene matches. Per germline, CDR1 MNHEY and CDR2 SVGAGI.

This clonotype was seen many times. The CDR3: CASSPQIFEETQYF. In DNA, the CDR3 is TGTGCCAGCAGCCCACAGATATTTGAAGAGACCCAGTACTTC. The chain uses TRBV14 and TRBJ2-5; D unclear. Germline V gene sequence: CDR1 SGHDN, CDR2 FVKESK. Trimming cost V 4 bases and J 3 bases, with 12 bases left between them. The CDR3 has 14 amino acids.

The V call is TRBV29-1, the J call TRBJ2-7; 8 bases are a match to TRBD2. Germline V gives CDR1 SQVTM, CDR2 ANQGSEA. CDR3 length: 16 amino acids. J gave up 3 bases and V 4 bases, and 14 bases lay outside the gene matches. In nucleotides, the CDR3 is TGCAGCGTTGTTTGGACTAGCCACCTAAGCGGCTACGAGCAGTACTTC. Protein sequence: CSVVWTSHLSGYEQYF.

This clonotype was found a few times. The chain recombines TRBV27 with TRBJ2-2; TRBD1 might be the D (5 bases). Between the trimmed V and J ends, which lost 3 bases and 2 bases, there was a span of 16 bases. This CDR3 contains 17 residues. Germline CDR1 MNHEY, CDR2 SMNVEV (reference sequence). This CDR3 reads CASSFLPGQSNTGELFF. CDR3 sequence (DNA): TGTGCCAGCAGTTTCTTACCTGGACAATCTAACACCGGGGAGCTGTTTTTT.

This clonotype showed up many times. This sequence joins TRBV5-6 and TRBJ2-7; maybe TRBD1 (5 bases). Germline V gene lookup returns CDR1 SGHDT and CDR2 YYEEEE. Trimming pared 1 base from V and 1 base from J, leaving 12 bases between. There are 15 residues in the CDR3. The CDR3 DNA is TGTGCCAGCAGCTTGTGGGGCAGCAGTTCCTACGAGCAGTACTTC. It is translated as CASSLWGSSSYEQYF.

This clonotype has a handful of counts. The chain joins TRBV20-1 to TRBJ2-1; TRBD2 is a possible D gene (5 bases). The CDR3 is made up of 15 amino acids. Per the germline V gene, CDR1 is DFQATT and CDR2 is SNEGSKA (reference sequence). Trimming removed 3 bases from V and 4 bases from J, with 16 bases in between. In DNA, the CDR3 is TGCAGTGCTAGGAGGTCTAGCAGTATTTACAATGAGCAGTTCTTC. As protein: CSARRSSSIYNEQFF.

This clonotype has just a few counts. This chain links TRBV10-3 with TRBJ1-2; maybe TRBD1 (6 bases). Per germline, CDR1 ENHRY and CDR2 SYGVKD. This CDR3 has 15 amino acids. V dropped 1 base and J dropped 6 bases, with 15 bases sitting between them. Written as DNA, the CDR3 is TGTGCCATCAGTGAGTACGGGGACAACGGCAATGGCTACACCTTC. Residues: CAISEYGDNGNGYTF.

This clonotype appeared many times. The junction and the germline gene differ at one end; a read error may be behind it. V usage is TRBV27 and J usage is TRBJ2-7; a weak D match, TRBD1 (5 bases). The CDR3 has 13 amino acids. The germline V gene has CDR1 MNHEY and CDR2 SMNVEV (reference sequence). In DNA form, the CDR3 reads TGCGCCAGCAGCTTGGGGCAGAACTACGAGCAGTACTTC. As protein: CASSLGQNYEQYF.

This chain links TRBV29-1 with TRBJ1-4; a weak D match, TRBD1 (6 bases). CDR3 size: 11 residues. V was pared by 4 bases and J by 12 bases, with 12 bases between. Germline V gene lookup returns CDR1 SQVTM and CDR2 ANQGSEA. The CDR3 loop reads CSVAQGGELFF. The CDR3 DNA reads TGCAGCGTTGCACAGGGAGGAGAACTGTTTTTT.

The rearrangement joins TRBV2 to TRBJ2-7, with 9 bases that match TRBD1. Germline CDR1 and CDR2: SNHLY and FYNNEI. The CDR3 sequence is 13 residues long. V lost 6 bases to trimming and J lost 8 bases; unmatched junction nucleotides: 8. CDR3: CASRGQGLSKQYF. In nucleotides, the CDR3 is TGTGCCAGCAGAGGACAGGGGTTAAGCAAGCAGTACTTC. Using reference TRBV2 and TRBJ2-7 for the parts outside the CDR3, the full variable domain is EPEVTQTPSHQVTQMGQEVILRCVPISNHLYFYWYRQILGQKVEFLVSFYNNEISEKSEIFDDQFSVERPDGSNFTLKIRSTKLEDSAMYFCASRGQGLSKQYFGPGTRLTVT.

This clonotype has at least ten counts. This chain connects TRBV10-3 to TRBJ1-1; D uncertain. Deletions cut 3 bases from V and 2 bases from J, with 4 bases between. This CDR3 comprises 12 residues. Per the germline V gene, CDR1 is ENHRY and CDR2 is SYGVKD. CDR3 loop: CAISDTNTEAFF. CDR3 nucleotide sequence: TGTGCCATCAGTGACACTAACACTGAAGCTTTCTTT.

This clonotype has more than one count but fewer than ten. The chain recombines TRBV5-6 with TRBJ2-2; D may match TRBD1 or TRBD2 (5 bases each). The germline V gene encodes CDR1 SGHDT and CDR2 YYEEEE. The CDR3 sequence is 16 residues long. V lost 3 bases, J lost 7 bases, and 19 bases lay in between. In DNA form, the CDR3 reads TGTGCCAGCAGCTACCCCACCGGGACGGTAGTCGGGGAGCTGTTTTTT. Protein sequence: CASSYPTGTVVGELFF.

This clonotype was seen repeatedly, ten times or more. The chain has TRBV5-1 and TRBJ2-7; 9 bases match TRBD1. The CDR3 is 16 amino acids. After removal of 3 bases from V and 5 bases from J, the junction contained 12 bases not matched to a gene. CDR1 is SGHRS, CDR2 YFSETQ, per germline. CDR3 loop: CASSSDRGQARHEQYF. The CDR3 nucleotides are TGCGCCAGCAGCTCGGACAGGGGCCAAGCAAGGCACGAGCAGTACTTC. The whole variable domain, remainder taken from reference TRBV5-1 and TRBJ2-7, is KAGVTQTPRYLIKTRGQQVTLSCSPISGHRSVSWYQQTPGQGLQFLFEYFSETQRNKGNFPGRFSGRQFSNSRSEMNVSTLELGDSALYLCASSSDRGQARHEQYFGPGTRLTVT.